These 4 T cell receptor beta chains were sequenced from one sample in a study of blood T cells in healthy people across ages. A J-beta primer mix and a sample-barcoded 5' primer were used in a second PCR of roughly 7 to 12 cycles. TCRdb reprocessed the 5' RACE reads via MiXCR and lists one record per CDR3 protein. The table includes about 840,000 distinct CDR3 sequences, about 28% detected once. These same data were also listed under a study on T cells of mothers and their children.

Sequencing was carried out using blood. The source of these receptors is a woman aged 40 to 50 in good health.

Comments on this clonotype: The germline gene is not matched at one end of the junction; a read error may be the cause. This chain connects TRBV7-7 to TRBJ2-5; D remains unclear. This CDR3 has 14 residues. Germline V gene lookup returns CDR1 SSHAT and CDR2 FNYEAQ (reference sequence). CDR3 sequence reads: CASSLGIFQETQYF. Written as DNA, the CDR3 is TGTGCTAGCAGCTTAGGGATTTTCCAAGAGACCCAGTACTTC.

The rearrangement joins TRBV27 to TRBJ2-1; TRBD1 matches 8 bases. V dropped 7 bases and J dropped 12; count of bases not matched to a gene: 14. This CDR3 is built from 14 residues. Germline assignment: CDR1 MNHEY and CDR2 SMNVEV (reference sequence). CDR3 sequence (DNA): TGTGCCAGCACTGGCAGGGGGCCCGGATTCGGGCAGTTCTTC. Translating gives CASTGRGPGFGQFF.

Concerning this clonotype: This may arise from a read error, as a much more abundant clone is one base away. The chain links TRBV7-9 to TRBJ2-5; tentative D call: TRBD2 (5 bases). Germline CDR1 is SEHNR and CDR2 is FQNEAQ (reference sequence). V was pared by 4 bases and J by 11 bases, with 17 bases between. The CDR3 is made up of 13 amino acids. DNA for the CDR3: TGTGCCAGCAGCTCTCCCACTAGAATTGAGCAGTACTTC. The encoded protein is CASSSPTRIEQYF.

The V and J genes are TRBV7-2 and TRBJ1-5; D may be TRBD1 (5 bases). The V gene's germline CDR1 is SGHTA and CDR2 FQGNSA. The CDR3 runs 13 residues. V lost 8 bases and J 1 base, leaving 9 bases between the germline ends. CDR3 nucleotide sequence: TGTGCCAGCCGCAGGGAGAGCAATCAGCCCCAGCATTTT. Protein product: CASRRESNQPQHF.